This TCR beta chain was observed in a study of control samples from healthy donors and cancer patients. V was cut by 7 bases and J by 0 bases, with 18 bases left in between. In germline, CDR1 is KGHSH, CDR2 LQKENI. The CDR3 has 16 residues. Here immunoSEQ multiplex PCR was the method, and the copy in TCRdb shows in-frame clones only, minus some. The sample includes 75,000 to 95,000 clones, 70% to 90% of them seen just once. This TCR was recovered from a woman aged 45-65 years in good health. Sequenced input: blood. This sequence joins TRBV18 and TRBJ1-1, with D hard to call. CDR3 DNA sequence: TGTGCCAGCTTAAAAATGAGTGAGGGTCTGAACACTGAAGCTTTCTTT. It encodes CASLKMSEGLNTEAFF.